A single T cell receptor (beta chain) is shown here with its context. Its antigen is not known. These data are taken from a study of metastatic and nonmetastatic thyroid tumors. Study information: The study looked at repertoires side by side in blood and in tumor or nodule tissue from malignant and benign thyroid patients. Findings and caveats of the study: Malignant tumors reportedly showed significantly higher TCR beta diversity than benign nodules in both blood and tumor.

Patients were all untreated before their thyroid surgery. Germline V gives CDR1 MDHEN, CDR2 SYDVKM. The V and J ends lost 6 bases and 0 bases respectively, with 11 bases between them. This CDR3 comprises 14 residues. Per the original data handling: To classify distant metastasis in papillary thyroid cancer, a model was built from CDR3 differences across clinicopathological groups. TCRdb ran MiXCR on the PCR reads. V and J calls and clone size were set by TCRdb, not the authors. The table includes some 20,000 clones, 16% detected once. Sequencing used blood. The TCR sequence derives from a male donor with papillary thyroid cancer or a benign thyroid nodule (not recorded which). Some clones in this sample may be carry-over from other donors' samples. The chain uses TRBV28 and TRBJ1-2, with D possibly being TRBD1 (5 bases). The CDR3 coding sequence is TGTGCCAGCAGAACGGTCAGGGCTAACTATGGCTACACCTTC. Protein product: CASRTVRANYGYTF.